A selection of T cell receptor beta chains follows, all from one sample in a study of T cell repertoires in cytomegalovirus infection. Antigens for these TCRs are unknown. TCRdb recomputed calls from the reads with MiXCR, one row per CDR3 protein. The sample consists of a few hundred thousand distinct CDR3 sequences, roughly 36% of them appearing once. Sequencing used cultured PBMCs, obtained from culture after CMV antigen stimulation. Receptors were obtained from a human donor in good health (CMV status not recorded). Some clones in this sample may be carry-over from other donors' samples. The CDR3 runs from the conserved cysteine through the conserved F or W. Each record gives: V gene, J gene, clone size, D gene, CDR3 DNA, CDR3 protein. D genes are given only for firm matches. Only some rows state a clone size, as once, few, many or a class for expanded clones.

v_call: TRBV6-8; j_call: TRBJ2-3; clone_size: -; d_call: TRBD1; cdr3_nt: TGTGCCAGCCTGACAGGGATAGATACGCAGTATTTT; cdr3_aa: CASLTGIDTQYF
v_call: TRBV7-2; j_call: TRBJ1-2; clone_size: many; d_call: -; cdr3_nt: TGTGCCAGCAGCGCCGACCGGGCAAACTATGGCTACACCTTC; cdr3_aa: CASSADRANYGYTF
v_call: TRBV4-2; j_call: TRBJ2-7; clone_size: once; d_call: -; cdr3_nt: TGTGCCAGCAGCCAACCGGGACGGATACCCTACGAGCAGTACTTC; cdr3_aa: CASSQPGRIPYEQYF
v_call: TRBV28; j_call: TRBJ1-5; clone_size: -; d_call: -; cdr3_nt: TGTGCCAGCAGTCGGTCGGGGGATCAGCCCCAGCATTTT; cdr3_aa: CASSRSGDQPQHF
v_call: TRBV28; j_call: TRBJ2-7; clone_size: few; d_call: -; cdr3_nt: TGTGCCAGCGGGGGCGGCTACGAGCAGTACTTC; cdr3_aa: CASGGGYEQYF
v_call: TRBV7-3; j_call: TRBJ2-1; clone_size: -; d_call: -; cdr3_nt: TGTGCCAGCAGCTTAACGACTAACCCCCCCAATGAGCAGTTCTTC; cdr3_aa: CASSLTTNPPNEQFF
v_call: TRBV7-6; j_call: TRBJ2-4; clone_size: -; d_call: -; cdr3_nt: TGTGCCAGCAGCTGGACCCACGGTGGATTAGCCAAAAACATTCAGTACTTC; cdr3_aa: CASSWTHGGLAKNIQYF
v_call: TRBV7-8; j_call: TRBJ2-3; clone_size: -; d_call: TRBD2; cdr3_nt: TGTGCCAGCAGCTTAAAACGGGAGGGACAAGATACGCAGTATTTT; cdr3_aa: CASSLKREGQDTQYF
v_call: TRBV12-3/TRBV12-4; j_call: TRBJ1-2; clone_size: few; d_call: -; cdr3_nt: TGTGCCAGCATCCCTATTGGGGACTATGGCTACACCTTC; cdr3_aa: CASIPIGDYGYTF
v_call: TRBV5-5; j_call: TRBJ2-2; clone_size: -; d_call: -; cdr3_nt: TGTGCCAGCAGCATAGGGAGACTGAACACCGGGGAGCTGTTTTTT; cdr3_aa: CASSIGRLNTGELFF
v_call: TRBV2; j_call: TRBJ1-4; clone_size: -; d_call: -; cdr3_nt: TGTGCCAGCACCTCGAGGTCCAGGGGATGGGATGAAAAACTGTTTTTT; cdr3_aa: CASTSRSRGWDEKLFF
v_call: TRBV7-9; j_call: TRBJ2-3; clone_size: -; d_call: -; cdr3_nt: TGTGCCAGCGGATTTCCGGGACAAGCCACAGATACGCAGTATTTT; cdr3_aa: CASGFPGQATDTQYF
v_call: TRBV2; j_call: TRBJ2-4; clone_size: -; d_call: TRBD2; cdr3_nt: TGTGCCAGCAGTGAAACTGGCGGGAGGTTTCTAGCCAAAAACATTCAGTACTTC; cdr3_aa: CASSETGGRFLAKNIQYF
v_call: TRBV7-2; j_call: TRBJ2-5; clone_size: few; d_call: TRBD1; cdr3_nt: TGTGCCAGCAGCGCACAGGGGGGACAAGAGACCCAGTACTTC; cdr3_aa: CASSAQGGQETQYF
v_call: TRBV6-1; j_call: TRBJ2-3; clone_size: many; d_call: -; cdr3_nt: TGTGCCAGCAGTGGTCCCGTCGCAGATACGCAGTATTTT; cdr3_aa: CASSGPVADTQYF
v_call: TRBV20-1; j_call: TRBJ2-5; clone_size: many; d_call: -; cdr3_nt: TGCAGTGCTGGGCAGGGGAGGGGGCTAAAGACCCAGTACTTC; cdr3_aa: CSAGQGRGLKTQYF
v_call: TRBV24-1; j_call: TRBJ2-1; clone_size: -; d_call: TRBD2; cdr3_nt: TGTGCCACCAGTGATTTTCTAGCGGGAGTGAACAATGAGCAGTTCTTC; cdr3_aa: CATSDFLAGVNNEQFF
v_call: TRBV20-1; j_call: TRBJ2-3; clone_size: few; d_call: -; cdr3_nt: TGCAGTGCTAGTTTTAGCACAGATACGCAGTATTTT; cdr3_aa: CSASFSTDTQYF
v_call: TRBV6-1; j_call: TRBJ1-6; clone_size: many; d_call: -; cdr3_nt: TGTGCCAGCAGTGAAGGGGGGTTCCACTATAATTCACCCCTCCACTTT; cdr3_aa: CASSEGGFHYNSPLHF
v_call: TRBV7-2; j_call: TRBJ1-5; clone_size: few; d_call: -; cdr3_nt: TGTGCCAGCAGCTTAGTCGTCGCAGATCAGCCCCAGCATTTT; cdr3_aa: CASSLVVADQPQHF
v_call: TRBV2; j_call: TRBJ1-5; clone_size: -; d_call: -; cdr3_nt: TGTGCCAGCACCAGGGAGCGAGGTCAGCCCCAGCATTTT; cdr3_aa: CASTRERGQPQHF
v_call: TRBV6-1; j_call: TRBJ1-5; clone_size: -; d_call: -; cdr3_nt: TGTGCCAGCAGTGAAGCTCACCCCGGGACATCACACCAGCCCCAGCATTTT; cdr3_aa: CASSEAHPGTSHQPQHF
v_call: TRBV20-1; j_call: TRBJ2-1; clone_size: -; d_call: TRBD2; cdr3_nt: TGCAGTGCTATTCTAGCGGGAGTTTCCAATGAGCAGTTCTTC; cdr3_aa: CSAILAGVSNEQFF
v_call: TRBV4-1; j_call: TRBJ1-2; clone_size: once; d_call: TRBD1; cdr3_nt: TGCGCCAGCAGCCAAACCCTTGGACAGGGATACTATGGCTACACCTTC; cdr3_aa: CASSQTLGQGYYGYTF
v_call: TRBV12-3/TRBV12-4; j_call: TRBJ1-2; clone_size: -; d_call: -; cdr3_nt: TGTGCCAGCACCCGAAGACAGACAGCTAACTATGGCTACACCTTC; cdr3_aa: CASTRRQTANYGYTF
v_call: TRBV5-6; j_call: TRBJ2-5; clone_size: -; d_call: -; cdr3_nt: TGTGCCAGCAGCTTGCAGCGACTAGAGACCCAGTACTTC; cdr3_aa: CASSLQRLETQYF
v_call: TRBV7-2; j_call: TRBJ1-2; clone_size: many; d_call: -; cdr3_nt: TGTGCCAGCAGTCCTCCTGGGGCGGCTGGCTACACCTTC; cdr3_aa: CASSPPGAAGYTF
v_call: TRBV7-2; j_call: TRBJ2-3; clone_size: many; d_call: TRBD2; cdr3_nt: TGTGCCAGCAGCGGGCACCCCGGGACTAGCGGGAGAGCTAGCACAGATACGCAGTATTTT; cdr3_aa: CASSGHPGTSGRASTDTQYF
v_call: TRBV20-1; j_call: TRBJ1-5; clone_size: -; d_call: -; cdr3_nt: TGCAGTGCTAGAGCTACAGGGCCGGCTCAGCCCCAGCATTTT; cdr3_aa: CSARATGPAQPQHF
v_call: TRBV27; j_call: TRBJ1-3; clone_size: -; d_call: -; cdr3_nt: TGTGCCAGCAGCTCGGGACGGACCTCTGGAAACACCATATATTTT; cdr3_aa: CASSSGRTSGNTIYF
v_call: TRBV11-2; j_call: TRBJ2-3; clone_size: many; d_call: -; cdr3_nt: TGTGCCAGCAGCTTAGGCCAGGTTACTAGCACAGATACGCAGTATTTT; cdr3_aa: CASSLGQVTSTDTQYF
v_call: TRBV7-6; j_call: TRBJ2-1; clone_size: many; d_call: TRBD2; cdr3_nt: TGTGCCAGCACCTCTGAGCGGGAGACGTACAATGAGCAGTTCTTC; cdr3_aa: CASTSERETYNEQFF
v_call: TRBV5-6; j_call: TRBJ2-5; clone_size: -; d_call: -; cdr3_nt: TGTGCCAGCAGCTTGCGGCTAGTTAGCACCATCAGGGAGACCCAGTACTTC; cdr3_aa: CASSLRLVSTIRETQYF
v_call: TRBV20-1; j_call: TRBJ2-5; clone_size: -; d_call: TRBD2; cdr3_nt: TGCAGTGCCCAAGGGGGCCTAGCGGGGACAACTCCTTGGGAGACCCAGTACTTC; cdr3_aa: CSAQGGLAGTTPWETQYF
v_call: TRBV7-2; j_call: TRBJ2-3; clone_size: many; d_call: -; cdr3_nt: TGTGCCAGCGGCATCCGGGGAACAGATACGCAGTATTTT; cdr3_aa: CASGIRGTDTQYF
v_call: TRBV20-1; j_call: TRBJ2-7; clone_size: -; d_call: TRBD1; cdr3_nt: TGCAGTGCGGCGACCGGGACAGGGCTCTACGAGCAGTACTTC; cdr3_aa: CSAATGTGLYEQYF
v_call: TRBV2; j_call: TRBJ2-7; clone_size: few; d_call: TRBD1; cdr3_nt: TGTGCCAGCAGTGGCAGGGGGTATTCCTACGAGCAGTACTTC; cdr3_aa: CASSGRGYSYEQYF
v_call: TRBV28; j_call: TRBJ2-1; clone_size: -; d_call: -; cdr3_nt: TGTGCCAGCAGTTTACGACCTCCACTAGAGAATGAGCAGTTCTTC; cdr3_aa: CASSLRPPLENEQFF
v_call: TRBV5-1; j_call: TRBJ2-2; clone_size: many; d_call: -; cdr3_nt: TGTGCCAGCAGCTTAGTAGAGACCGGGGAGCTGTTTTTT; cdr3_aa: CASSLVETGELFF
v_call: TRBV2; j_call: TRBJ2-7; clone_size: few; d_call: TRBD1; cdr3_nt: TGTGCCAGCATTTCACAGGGGAACTCCTACGAGCAGTACTTC; cdr3_aa: CASISQGNSYEQYF
v_call: TRBV28; j_call: TRBJ2-7; clone_size: -; d_call: TRBD2; cdr3_nt: TGTGCCAGCAGTTCCATCGGACTAGCAGCCTACGAGCAGTACTTC; cdr3_aa: CASSSIGLAAYEQYF
v_call: TRBV20-1; j_call: TRBJ2-1; clone_size: -; d_call: -; cdr3_nt: TGCAGTGCTAGTACAGTTTACAATGAGCAGTTCTTC; cdr3_aa: CSASTVYNEQFF
v_call: TRBV20-1; j_call: TRBJ1-1; clone_size: -; d_call: -; cdr3_nt: TGCAGTGCTAGTATCCCGGCAGGGCTGAACACTGAAGCTTTCTTT; cdr3_aa: CSASIPAGLNTEAFF
v_call: TRBV4-1; j_call: TRBJ1-6; clone_size: -; d_call: -; cdr3_nt: TGCGCCAGCAGCCAAGATTGGCATAATTCACCCCTCCACTTT; cdr3_aa: CASSQDWHNSPLHF
v_call: TRBV7-2; j_call: TRBJ2-1; clone_size: -; d_call: -; cdr3_nt: TGTGCCAGCAGCTTCCTTAGTCGGGATGAGCAGTTCTTC; cdr3_aa: CASSFLSRDEQFF